This T cell receptor beta chain was captured by sequencing in a study of shared clonotypes between healthy human individuals. Profiling relied on immunoSEQ multiplex PCR, and the TCRdb table lists in-frame clones only, not all of them. This sample yields more than 1 million clones, of which 78% are seen a single time; more than 0.5% belongs to the top ten. CDR1 and CDR2 (germline): MNHNY, SVGAGI (reference sequence). This CDR3 comprises 15 residues. With 2 bases removed from V and 6 bases from J, the gap between germline ends came to 14 bases. This TCR was sampled from a man aged 18 to 29 in good health. Some clones in this sample may be carry-over from other donors' samples. Input material: memory CD4+ T cells from PBMCs. Indicated subset: CD45RA-negative fraction. The rearrangement links TRBV6-6 to TRBJ1-5; possible D gene TRBD1, 6 bases. The CDR3 region is CASSYIAGARQPQHF. The CDR3 DNA reads as TGTGCCAGCAGTTACATCGCAGGGGCACGTCAGCCCCAGCATTTT.